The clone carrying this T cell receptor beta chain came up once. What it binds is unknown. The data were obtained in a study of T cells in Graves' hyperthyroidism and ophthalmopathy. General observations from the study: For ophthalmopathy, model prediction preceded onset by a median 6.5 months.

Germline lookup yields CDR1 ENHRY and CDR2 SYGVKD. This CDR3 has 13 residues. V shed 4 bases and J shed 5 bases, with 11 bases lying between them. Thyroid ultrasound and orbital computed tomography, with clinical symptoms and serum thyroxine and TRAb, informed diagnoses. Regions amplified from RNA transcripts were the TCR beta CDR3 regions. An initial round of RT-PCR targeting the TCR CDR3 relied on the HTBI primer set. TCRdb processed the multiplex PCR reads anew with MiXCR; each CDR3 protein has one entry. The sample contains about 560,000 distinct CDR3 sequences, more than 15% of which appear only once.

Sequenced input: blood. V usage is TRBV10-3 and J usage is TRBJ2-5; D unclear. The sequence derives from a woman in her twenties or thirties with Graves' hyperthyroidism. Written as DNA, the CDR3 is TGTGCCATCAGTGTACAGCCGCAGGAGACCCAGTACTTC. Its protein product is CAISVQPQETQYF.